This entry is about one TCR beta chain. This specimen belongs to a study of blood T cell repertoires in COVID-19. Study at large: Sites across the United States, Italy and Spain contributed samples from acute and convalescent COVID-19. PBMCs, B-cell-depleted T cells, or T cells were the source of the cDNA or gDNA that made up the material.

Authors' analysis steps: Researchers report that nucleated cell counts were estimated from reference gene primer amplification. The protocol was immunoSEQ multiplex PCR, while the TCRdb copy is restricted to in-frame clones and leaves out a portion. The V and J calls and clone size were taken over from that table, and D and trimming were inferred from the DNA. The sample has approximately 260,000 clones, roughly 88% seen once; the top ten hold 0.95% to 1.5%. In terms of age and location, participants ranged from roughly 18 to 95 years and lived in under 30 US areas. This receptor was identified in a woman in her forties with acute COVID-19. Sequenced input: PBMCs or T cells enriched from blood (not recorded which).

The CDR3 coding sequence is TGTGCCAGCAGCCAAGAGGTAAGAGGGTACTACACTGAAGCTTTCTTT. Translated, it gives CASSQEVRGYYTEAFF. The chain has TRBV14 and TRBJ1-1; D not certain. The CDR3 length is 16 residues. Germline CDR1 reads SGHDN; CDR2 reads FVKESK. Trimming took 0 bases from V and 3 from J, leaving 14 bases between them.